This T cell receptor (beta chain) was sequenced for a study of post-analysis software for immune sequencing data. Every TCR beta cDNA library bore unique molecular identifiers. Via MiXCR, TCRdb re-called the PCR reads, giving one row per CDR3 protein. This table holds roughly 430,000 distinct CDR3 sequences, 30% to 40% found once. Study observations and caveats: TRBV segments more frequent in patients than in controls numbered five and included TRBV5-6, TRBV5-1 and TRBV20-1. Significantly lower normalized Chao1 diversity was seen in multiple sclerosis patients than in controls.

V was pared by 4 bases and J by 3 bases, with 9 bases of the junction left unmatched. The CDR3 consists of 16 residues. The V gene's germline CDR1 is SEHNR and CDR2 FQNEAQ (reference sequence). This clonotype was seen more than once but under ten times. Antigen: not known. The sequenced sample consisted of blood. This chain joins TRBV7-9 and TRBJ1-5, with 7 positions matching TRBD1. The sequence derives from a girl aged 2-10 years with multiple sclerosis. CDR3 loop: CASSSVGQPSNQPQHF. The CDR3 DNA reads as TGTGCCAGCAGCTCAGTGGGACAGCCCTCCAATCAGCCCCAGCATTTT.